This entry lists 26 T cell receptor beta chains sequenced from one sample in a study of T cells after yellow fever vaccination. TCRdb ran MiXCR on the 5' RACE reads and lists one entry per CDR3 protein. The sample yields around 340,000 distinct CDR3 sequences, roughly an eighth seen once. The starting material was CD4+ T cells sorted from PBMCs, obtained 15 days after the yellow fever booster vaccination. The receptors derive from a man in his late teens or twenties who received the YFV17D yellow fever vaccine.

This clonotype has just a few counts. This chain connects TRBV5-1 to TRBJ2-7, with TRBD2 matching 8 bases. The junction had 14 bases not matched to a gene; V was cut back by 1 base and J by 8 bases. The CDR3 is 16 residues long. Germline lookup yields CDR1 SGHRS and CDR2 YFSETQ. Here the CDR3 DNA reads TGCGCCAGCAGCTTGACCTCGGGCGGGGGGCCCCTAAAGCAGTACGTC. Protein: CASSLTSGGGPLKQYV.

The chain recombines TRBV5-1 with TRBJ2-3; 11 positions match TRBD2. Germline values: CDR1 SGHRS, CDR2 YFSETQ. This CDR3 is 17 amino acids long. After removal of 7 bases from V and 1 base from J, the junction contained 11 bases not matched to a gene. The CDR3 coding sequence is TGCGCCAGCTTCCTGAATAGCGGGGGGGCCGGCACAGATACGCAGTATTTT. This gives the protein CASFLNSGGAGTDTQYF.

This clonotype occurred a few times. CDR3 amino acids: CASSFPSGNTDTQYF. The CDR3 DNA sequence: TGTGCCAGCAGTTTCCCTAGCGGGAACACAGATACGCAGTATTTT. The chain carries TRBV12-3 or TRBV12-4 and TRBJ2-3; 9 positions match TRBD2. This CDR3 is built from 15 residues. J lost 2 bases, V lost 3 bases, and 3 bases had no gene match.

This clonotype has only a few counts. This chain uses TRBV4-2 with TRBJ2-3, with D perhaps matching TRBD2 (7 bases). The CDR3 covers 19 residues. The V gene lost 4 bases and the J gene lost 4 bases, with 27 bases spanning the gap. Germline V CDR1 and CDR2: LGHNA, YNFKEQ. The CDR3 nucleotides read TGTGCCAGCAGCCTTCAATCGGTTTTGGGGGGGGCATCAGCAGATACGCAGTATTTT. This codes for CASSLQSVLGGASADTQYF.

The rearrangement uses TRBV11-2 and TRBJ1-1; no clear D. This CDR3 is 14 amino acids long. Trimming removed 1 base at V and 0 bases at J, with 6 bases between. CDR1 is SGHAT, CDR2 FQNNGV, per germline. The CDR3, as DNA: TGTGCCAGCAGCTTAGTTCAGGTGAACACTGAAGCTTTCTTT. It encodes CASSLVQVNTEAFF.

There are a few counts of this clonotype. The chain is built from TRBV3-1 and TRBJ2-5; no definite D call. Deletions cut 1 base from V and 11 bases from J, with 14 bases between. Germline lookup yields CDR1 LGHDT and CDR2 YNNKEL (reference sequence). This CDR3 has 13 amino acids. CDR3 amino acids: CASSQGGAGLQYF. In nucleotides, the CDR3 is TGTGCCAGCAGCCAAGGGGGTGCAGGCCTACAGTACTTC.

The sample holds many counts of this clonotype. The J gene is TRBJ1-1, the V gene TRBV29-1, with 11 bases that match TRBD1. Unmatched junction bases numbered 7, after V lost 7 bases and J lost 0 bases. The germline V gene has CDR1 SQVTM and CDR2 ANQGSEA. This CDR3 comprises 15 residues. Here the CDR3 reads CSGTGGWGMNTEAFF. The CDR3 DNA reads TGCAGCGGGACAGGGGGCTGGGGTATGAACACTGAAGCTTTCTTT. The whole variable domain, remainder taken from reference TRBV29-1 and TRBJ1-1, is SAVISQKPSRDICQRGTSLTIQCQVDSQVTMMFWYRQQPGQSLTLIATANQGSEATYESGFVIDKFPISRPNLTFSTLTVSNMSPEDSSIYLCSGTGGWGMNTEAFFGQGTRLTVV.

This chain joins TRBV2 and TRBJ2-7; 8 bases agree with TRBD2. The length of the CDR3 is 14 residues. Germline-derived CDR1 and CDR2 are SNHLY and FYNNEI. V was pared by 4 bases and J by 4 bases, with 6 bases of the junction left unmatched. The CDR3 nucleotides are TGTGCCAGCAGTGCCCGGGAGGGGTCGTACGAGCAGTACGTC. It specifies CASSAREGSYEQYV.

This clonotype was seen more than once but under ten times. This sequence joins TRBV6-6 and TRBJ2-3; the D is unclear. This CDR3 is 13 amino acids long. In germline, CDR1 is MNHNY, CDR2 SVGAGI (reference sequence). V was shortened by 6 bases and J by 1 base, with 8 bases between the two germline ends. CDR3 sequence: CASSGPGTDTQYF. The CDR3 bases are TGTGCCAGCAGCGGGCCTGGCACAGATACGCAGTATTTT.

This chain uses TRBV7-6 with TRBJ1-1; no firm D call. Trimming shortened V by 5 bases and J by 1 base, and 14 bases separated the two germline ends. CDR3 length: 15 amino acids. The germline V gene encodes CDR1 SGHVS and CDR2 FNYEAQ. CDR3 DNA sequence: TGTGCCAGCAGCCACCGGGGAGACCAGAACACTGAAGCTTTCTTT. This translates into CASSHRGDQNTEAFF.

The chain couples TRBV7-9 to TRBJ2-5; D perhaps matches TRBD2 (6 bases). V was clipped by 5 bases and J by 5 bases, with 15 bases between them. The CDR3 totals 14 residues. CDR1 and CDR2 (germline): SEHNR, FQNEAQ (reference sequence). CDR3 nucleotides: TGTGCCAGCAGCGCGGGACTCAGCGAGGAGACCCAGTACTTC. Protein product: CASSAGLSEETQYF.

This clonotype was seen a few times. The chain carries TRBV5-4 and TRBJ2-3; D not certain. The CDR3 is 13 amino acids. The ends were cut back, 6 bases at V and 1 base at J, with 9 bases in the middle. Germline V gives CDR1 SGHNT, CDR2 YYREEE (reference sequence). CDR3 sequence reads: CASTTVGTDTQYF. CDR3 DNA sequence: TGTGCCAGCACCACCGTGGGCACAGATACGCAGTATTTT.

A few counts support this clonotype. The chain uses TRBV12-3 or TRBV12-4 and TRBJ1-1; perhaps TRBD1 as D (6 bases). Trimming pared 5 bases from V and 4 bases from J, leaving 17 bases between. The CDR3 sequence is 15 residues long. CDR3: CASSPRGGGSTEAFF. DNA for the CDR3: TGTGCCAGCAGTCCGCGTGGGGGGGGCAGCACTGAAGCTTTCTTT.

Ten or more counts support this clonotype. The chain joins TRBV6-5 to TRBJ1-2; a possible D gene is TRBD1 (6 bases). Between the trimmed V and J ends, which lost 8 bases and 8 bases, there was a span of 24 bases. Germline assignment: CDR1 MNHEY and CDR2 SVGAGI. The CDR3 runs 15 residues. The DNA of the CDR3 is TGTGCCAGCCGCTTCGAGGGACAACAACCTGGGGGCTACACCTTC. This encodes CASRFEGQQPGGYTF.

The chain carries TRBV5-7 and TRBJ1-1; the D gene is possibly TRBD1 (5 bases). TRBV5-7 is annotated as an ORF whose role is uncertain. The ends were cut back, 4 bases at V and 0 bases at J, with 10 bases in the middle. The CDR3 length is 14 residues. CDR3 sequence: CASSAGPMNTEAFF. As DNA, the CDR3 is TGTGCCAGCAGCGCGGGACCCATGAACACTGAAGCTTTCTTT.

Only a few counts were recorded for this clonotype. The V gene is TRBV12-3 or TRBV12-4, the J gene TRBJ2-7; 9 positions match TRBD1. V gave up 5 bases and J gave up 0 bases; unmatched junction bases: 11. This CDR3 contains 17 residues. CDR3 bases: TGTGCCAGCAGTCCCCCCAGACAGGGGGGTCGCTCCTACGAGCAGTACTTC. Its protein is CASSPPRQGGRSYEQYF.

This rearrangement joins TRBV19 to TRBJ1-5, with TRBD1 matching over 9 bases. Germline values: CDR1 LNHDA, CDR2 SQIVND (reference sequence). This CDR3 is built from 15 residues. With 1 base clipped from V and 6 bases from J, the junction kept 4 bases outside the gene matches. The CDR3 region is CASSIAGTGPQPQHF. Written as DNA, the CDR3 is TGTGCCAGTAGTATAGCAGGGACAGGGCCTCAGCCCCAGCATTTT.

In its sample, this clonotype was seen a few times. The CDR3 DNA reads TGTGCCAGCACTGAACGGGGCTCAACCTACGAGCAGTACGTC. The encoded protein is CASTERGSTYEQYV. The rearrangement uses TRBV4-2 and TRBJ2-7; D may match TRBD1 or TRBD2 (5 bases each). The CDR3 is 14 amino acids. Germline V gene sequence: CDR1 LGHNA, CDR2 YNFKEQ. The V end lost 7 bases, the J end lost 2 bases, and 15 bases lay between the germline ends.

This clonotype was counted ten times or more. The chain uses TRBV7-2 and TRBJ2-5; D possibly corresponds to TRBD2 (6 bases). With 5 bases removed from V and 13 bases from J, the gap between germline ends came to 20 bases. Germline V CDR1 and CDR2: SGHTA, FQGNSA. The CDR3 extends over 13 amino acids. The CDR3 sequence: CASSDGSGLAWYF. In DNA form, the CDR3 reads TGTGCCAGCAGCGATGGGTCCGGCCTAGCGTGGTACTTC.

The chain couples TRBV7-3 to TRBJ2-1; 8 positions agree with TRBD2. Germline loops: CDR1 SGHTA, CDR2 FQGTGA. The CDR3 consists of 15 residues. The J segment lost 4 bases and the V segment lost 5 bases, leaving 7 bases of the junction unmatched. The CDR3 loop reads CASSLRRGGYNEQFF. DNA of the CDR3: TGTGCCAGCAGCCTCCGCCGGGGGGGGTACAATGAGCAGTTCTTC.

This clonotype was recorded a few times. The chain employs TRBV6-5 and TRBJ1-1; D perhaps matches TRBD1 (5 bases). This CDR3 region has 15 residues. V gave up 6 bases and J gave up 2 bases, with 16 bases separating them. Germline V lookup: CDR1 MNHEY, CDR2 SVGAGI. The CDR3 loop is CASSYRSQGNTEAFF. In DNA form, the CDR3 reads TGTGCCAGCAGCTATCGGAGTCAGGGTAACACTGAAGCTTTCTTT.

The chain couples TRBV20-1 to TRBJ1-5; a possible D gene is TRBD1 (6 bases). CDR1 is DFQATT and CDR2 is SNEGSKA in the germline V gene (reference sequence). The V and J ends lost 4 bases and 5 bases respectively, with 12 bases between them. The CDR3 runs 13 residues. CDR3 bases: TGCAGTGCTACGGGGGCGACGCATCAGCCCCAGCATTTT. This translates into CSATGATHQPQHF.

This chain links TRBV4-2 with TRBJ1-5, with TRBD1 matching over 7 bases. Losses at the gene ends were 0 bases for V and 7 bases for J; bases not matched to a gene: 9. Germline CDR1 LGHNA, CDR2 YNFKEQ. CDR3 length: 16 amino acids. CDR3 in amino acids: CASSQEAGGKAQPQHF. CDR3 in DNA: TGTGCCAGCAGCCAAGAGGCAGGGGGGAAGGCACAGCCCCAGCATTTT.

The chain couples TRBV12-3 or TRBV12-4 to TRBJ1-2, with 8 bases matching TRBD1. V shed 5 bases and J 6 bases; nucleotides not matched to a gene: 11. The CDR3 runs 15 residues. The CDR3 loop reads CASSPNPGTGHGYTF. CDR3 bases: TGTGCCAGCAGTCCCAACCCCGGGACAGGCCATGGCTACACCTTC.

At least ten counts were recorded for this clonotype. For the CDR3, the DNA is TGTGCCAGCAGCGTTTCCGGGAAGTCAATCGAGCAGTACGTC. Encoded protein: CASSVSGKSIEQYV. The chain is built from TRBV7-9 and TRBJ2-7, with a possible D match to TRBD2 (5 bases). This CDR3 is 14 amino acids long. V gave up 5 bases and J gave up 6 bases, with 17 bases separating them. From germline, CDR1 is SEHNR and CDR2 FQNEAQ (reference sequence).

This clonotype was seen more than once but under ten times. J is TRBJ1-3 and V is TRBV4-1; 8 positions agree with TRBD1. V shed 4 bases, J shed 5 bases, and the junction held 4 bases outside the gene matches. Germline-derived CDR1 and CDR2 are MGHRA and YSYEKL. This CDR3 has 14 residues. CDR3 DNA sequence: TGCGCCAGCAGCCCTGACAGGGGAAGAAACACCATATATTTT. The encoded protein is CASSPDRGRNTIYF.